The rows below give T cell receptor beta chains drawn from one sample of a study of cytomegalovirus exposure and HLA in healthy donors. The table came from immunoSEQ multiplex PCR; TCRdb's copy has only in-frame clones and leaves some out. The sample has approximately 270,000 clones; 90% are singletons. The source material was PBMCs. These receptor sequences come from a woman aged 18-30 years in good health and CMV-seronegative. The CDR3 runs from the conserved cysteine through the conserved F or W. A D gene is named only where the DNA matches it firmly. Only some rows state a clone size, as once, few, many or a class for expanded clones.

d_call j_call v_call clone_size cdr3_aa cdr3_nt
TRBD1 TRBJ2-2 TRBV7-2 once CASSVGTGVLGELFF TGTGCCAGCAGCGTCGGGACAGGGGTTCTCGGGGAGCTGTTTTTT
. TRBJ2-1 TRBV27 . CASSFTQGVVNEQFF TGTGCCAGCAGTTTTACCCAGGGCGTTGTGAATGAGCAGTTCTTC
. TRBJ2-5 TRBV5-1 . CASSWGHGQETQYF TGCGCCAGCAGCTGGGGACACGGGCAAGAGACCCAGTACTTC
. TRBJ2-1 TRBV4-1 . CASSQVGNEQFF TGCGCCAGCAGCCAAGTCGGGAATGAGCAGTTCTTC
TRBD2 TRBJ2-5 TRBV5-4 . CASSLGTSGGETQYF TGTGCCAGCAGCTTGGGGACTAGCGGGGGTGAGACCCAGTACTTC
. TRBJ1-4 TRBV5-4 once CASSFQRARKEKLFF TGTGCCAGCAGCTTCCAGCGGGCTCGAAAAGAAAAACTGTTTTTT
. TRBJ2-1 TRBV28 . CASSGRGLGGVYNEQFF TGTGCCAGCAGTGGAAGGGGACTGGGGGGAGTCTACAATGAGCAGTTCTTC
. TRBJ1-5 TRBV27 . CASSLKGHWNSNQPQHF TGTGCCAGCAGTTTAAAGGGACATTGGAATAGCAATCAGCCCCAGCATTTT
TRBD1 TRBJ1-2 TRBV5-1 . CASSLPGTGLYGYTF TGCGCCAGCAGCCTTCCCGGGACAGGGCTCTATGGCTACACCTTC
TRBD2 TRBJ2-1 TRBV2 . CASRGTSGGSYNEQFF TGTGCCAGCAGGGGGACTAGCGGGGGGTCCTACAATGAGCAGTTCTTC
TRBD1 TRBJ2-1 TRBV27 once CASSKGQGGFDEQFF TGTGCCAGCAGCAAGGGACAGGGGGGGTTTGATGAGCAGTTCTTC
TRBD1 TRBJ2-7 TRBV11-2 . CASGKRTGVDYEQYF TGTGCCAGCGGCAAACGGACAGGGGTAGACTACGAGCAGTACTTC
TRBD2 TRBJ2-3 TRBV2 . CASSDPAGDTDTQYF TGTGCCAGCAGTGATCCAGCGGGGGATACAGATACGCAGTATTTT
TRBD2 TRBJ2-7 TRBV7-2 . CASSLERGGRGREQYF TGTGCCAGCAGCTTAGAACGCGGGGGGCGGGGGCGCGAGCAGTACTTC
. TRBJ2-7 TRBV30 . CAWRDTQIYEQYF TGTGCCTGGAGGGACACCCAAATATACGAGCAGTACTTC
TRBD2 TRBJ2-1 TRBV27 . CASSPSSGGANEQFF TGTGCCAGCAGCCCATCTAGCGGGGGGGCCAATGAGCAGTTCTTC
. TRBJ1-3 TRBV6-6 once CASSLGLSGNTIYF TGTGCCAGCAGTTTGGGGCTCTCTGGAAACACCATATATTTT
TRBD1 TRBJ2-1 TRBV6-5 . CASSYRGQGIDEQFF TGTGCCAGCAGTTACCGAGGACAGGGAATCGATGAGCAGTTCTTC
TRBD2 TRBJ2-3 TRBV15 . CATSRRLAGDLRSSTDTQYF TGTGCCACCAGCAGACGACTAGCGGGGGACTTACGATCTAGCACAGATACGCAGTATTTT
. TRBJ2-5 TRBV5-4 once CASSPGRGAGETQYF TGTGCCAGCAGCCCGGGTCGGGGGGCCGGAGAGACCCAGTACTTC
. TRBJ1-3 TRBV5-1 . CASSLGVGLEGDTIYF TGCGCCAGCAGCTTGGGTGTCGGTCTAGAGGGAGACACCATATATTTT
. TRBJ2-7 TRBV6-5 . CASSYSHGGQGSEQYF TGTGCCAGCAGTTACTCCCACGGGGGTCAGGGATCCGAGCAGTACTTC